This TCR beta chain was documented in a study of shared clonotypes between healthy human individuals. Donors were Caucasian adults residing in Nashville, Tennessee, USA. The data were produced by immunoSEQ multiplex PCR, yet TCRdb's version contains in-frame clones alone and is incomplete. The table shows about 490,000 clones, with approximately 80% occurring only once. Germline-derived CDR1 and CDR2 are SGHRS and YFSETQ. The CDR3 sequence is 15 residues long. V lost 0 bases to trimming and J lost 3 bases, with 12 bases between them. Sequences were obtained from PBMCs. V is TRBV5-1 and J is TRBJ2-5; D possibly corresponds to TRBD1 (5 bases). This receptor was taken from a woman aged 40 to 49 in good health. Some clones in this sample may be carry-over from other donors' samples. DNA for the CDR3: TGCGCCAGCAGCTTGGCTTCTGGGGCCGAAGAGACCCAGTACTTC. It translates to CASSLASGAEETQYF.